The clone carrying this TCR beta chain was seen a few times. Its antigen is not known. This entry comes from a study of identical twins. Findings of the study overall: There were fewer insertions in abundant cord blood beta clonotypes, but memory repertoires showed no such pattern. The study reached conclusions through statistical analysis that was cross-sectional, not following the same donors. Researchers reported excess low generation probability among twin-shared out-of-frame alpha sequences.

Each CDR3 protein is one row after TCRdb ran MiXCR on the 5' RACE reads. The profile shows a few hundred thousand distinct CDR3 sequences, around 8.3% of them singletons. The CDR3 has 14 amino acids. Per the germline V gene, CDR1 is LNHNV and CDR2 is YYDKDF (reference sequence). The germline V and J ends were trimmed by 0 bases and 0 bases, with 6 bases remaining between them. Every sampled donor was Caucasian and healthy. The data were also submitted as part of a second study, on yellow fever vaccine responses in identical twins.

This clonotype was obtained from a woman younger than 30 in good health. The V gene is TRBV15, the J gene TRBJ2-7; D is unclear. Sequenced material: CD8+ T cells sorted from blood. The DNA of the CDR3 is TGTGCCACCAGCAGAGAAGGGCCCTCCTACGAGCAGTACTTC. Its protein product is CATSREGPSYEQYF.